This entry concerns a single T cell receptor (beta chain). As yet, its antigen is unknown. The CDR3 totals 17 residues. Germline V gene sequence: CDR1 DFQATT, CDR2 SNEGSKA (reference sequence). This sample stems from a study of T cells expressing NK-cell markers. Study-wide context: One of the eight sequenced donors was seronegative, whereas the other seven were HCMV-seropositive.

UMI-tagged 5'RACE template switching yielded the TCR beta cDNA. TCRdb re-called the 5' RACE reads and shows each CDR3 protein once, DNA omitted. The listing records 300,000 to 450,000 distinct CDR3 sequences. Study-level points and caveats: Of the CD8+ T cells in five or six donors, about 1.0-7.0% belonged to dominant NKG2C+ clonotypes. It remained uncertain whether the expanded NKG2C+ T cell clones were specific for HCMV antigens.

The TCR sequence derives from a man aged 18 to 69 in good health. Input material: blood T cells: a sorted CD56 or NKG2C T cell subset, CD4+ or CD8+ T cells, or bulk PBMC T cells (not recorded which). The chain uses TRBV20-1 and TRBJ2-3; the D call of TRBD2 rests on TCRdb alone, since no DNA is present to check it. The CDR3 here is CSASWLAGGPSTDTQYF.